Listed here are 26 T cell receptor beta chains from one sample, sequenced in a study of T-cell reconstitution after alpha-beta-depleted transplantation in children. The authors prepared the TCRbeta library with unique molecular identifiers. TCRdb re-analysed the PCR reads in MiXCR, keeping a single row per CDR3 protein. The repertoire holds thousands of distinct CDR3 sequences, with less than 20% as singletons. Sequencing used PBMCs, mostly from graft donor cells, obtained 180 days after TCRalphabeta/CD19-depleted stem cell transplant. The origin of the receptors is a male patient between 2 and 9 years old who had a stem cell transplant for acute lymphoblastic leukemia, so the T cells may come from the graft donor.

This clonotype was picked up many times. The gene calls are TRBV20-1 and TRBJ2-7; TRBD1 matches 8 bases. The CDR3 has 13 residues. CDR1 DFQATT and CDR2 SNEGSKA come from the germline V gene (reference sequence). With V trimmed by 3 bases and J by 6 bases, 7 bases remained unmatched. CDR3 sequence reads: CSASRGRGSEQYF. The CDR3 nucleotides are TGCAGTGCTAGCAGGGGGCGTGGTAGCGAGCAGTACTTC.

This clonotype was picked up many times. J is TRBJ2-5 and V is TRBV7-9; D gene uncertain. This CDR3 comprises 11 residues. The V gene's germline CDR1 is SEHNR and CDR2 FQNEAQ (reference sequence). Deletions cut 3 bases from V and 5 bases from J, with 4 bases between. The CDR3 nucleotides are TGTGCCAGCAGCTTTAGGGAGACCCAGTACTTC. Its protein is CASSFRETQYF.

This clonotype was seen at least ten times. The chain's CDR3 is CASSLSTVGELFF. The CDR3, as DNA: TGTGCCAGCAGCTTAAGCACGGTCGGGGAGCTGTTTTTT. This chain links TRBV11-3 with TRBJ2-2; D gene uncertain. The CDR3 has 13 amino acids. With 2 bases removed from V and 7 bases from J, the gap between germline ends came to 8 bases. Germline CDR1 and CDR2: SGHNT and YENEEA.

CDR3 residues: CSVWDSTYEQYF. DNA for the CDR3: TGCAGCGTATGGGACAGCACCTACGAGCAGTACTTC. This chain links TRBV29-1 with TRBJ2-7, with 7 nucleotides matching TRBD1. CDR3 size: 12 residues. Looked up from germline, CDR1 is SQVTM and CDR2 is ANQGSEA. V trimming: 6 bases; J trimming: 2 bases; junction bases outside the gene matches: 4.

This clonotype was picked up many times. The CDR3 region has the DNA TGTGCCAGCAGTCTGGACAGGGGAAATTCACCCCTCCACTTT. This translates into CASSLDRGNSPLHF. The gene calls are TRBV6-1 and TRBJ1-6; TRBD1 agrees at 9 bases. J lost 7 bases, V lost 5 bases, and 3 bases had no gene match. Germline CDR1 and CDR2: MNHNS and SASEGT. This CDR3 region has 14 residues.

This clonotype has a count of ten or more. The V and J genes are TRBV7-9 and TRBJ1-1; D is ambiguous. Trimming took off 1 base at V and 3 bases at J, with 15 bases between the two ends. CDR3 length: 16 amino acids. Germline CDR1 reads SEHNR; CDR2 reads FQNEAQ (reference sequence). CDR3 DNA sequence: TGTGCCAGCAGCTTAGATTATGCGACGGGCTACACTGAAGCTTTCTTT. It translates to CASSLDYATGYTEAFF.

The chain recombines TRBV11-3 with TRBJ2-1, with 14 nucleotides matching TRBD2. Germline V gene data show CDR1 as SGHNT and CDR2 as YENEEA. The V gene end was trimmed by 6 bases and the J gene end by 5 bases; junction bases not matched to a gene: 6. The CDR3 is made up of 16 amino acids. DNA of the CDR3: TGTGCCAGCAGGACTAGCGGGAGGGTCGACGACAATGAGCAGTTCTTC. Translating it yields CASRTSGRVDDNEQFF. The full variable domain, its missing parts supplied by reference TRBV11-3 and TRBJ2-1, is EAGVVQSPRYKIIEKKQPVAFWCNPISGHNTLYWYLQNLGQGPELLIRYENEEAVDDSQLPKDRFSAERLKGVDSTLKIQPAELGDSAVYLCASRTSGRVDDNEQFFGPGTRLTVL.

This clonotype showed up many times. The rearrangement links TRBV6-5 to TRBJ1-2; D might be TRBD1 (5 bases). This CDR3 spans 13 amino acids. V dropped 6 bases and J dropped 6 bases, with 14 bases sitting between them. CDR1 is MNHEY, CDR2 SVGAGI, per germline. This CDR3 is CASRSPGSDGYTF. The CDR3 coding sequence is TGTGCCAGCAGATCCCCAGGGTCGGATGGCTACACCTTC.

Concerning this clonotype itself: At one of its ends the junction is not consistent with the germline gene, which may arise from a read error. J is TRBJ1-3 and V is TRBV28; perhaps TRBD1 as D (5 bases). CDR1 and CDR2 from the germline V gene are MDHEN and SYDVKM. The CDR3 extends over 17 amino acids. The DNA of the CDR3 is TGTGCCAGCTGCCATCTGCCGGGCCTAGGGGAGTGGAACACCTTATATTTT. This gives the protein CASCHLPGLGEWNTLYF.

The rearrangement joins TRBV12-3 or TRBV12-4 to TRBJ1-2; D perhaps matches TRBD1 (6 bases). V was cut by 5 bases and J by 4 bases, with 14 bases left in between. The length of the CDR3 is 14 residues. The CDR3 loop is CASSPYTGFYGYTF. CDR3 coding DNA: TGTGCCAGCAGTCCCTACACAGGGTTCTATGGCTACACCTTC.

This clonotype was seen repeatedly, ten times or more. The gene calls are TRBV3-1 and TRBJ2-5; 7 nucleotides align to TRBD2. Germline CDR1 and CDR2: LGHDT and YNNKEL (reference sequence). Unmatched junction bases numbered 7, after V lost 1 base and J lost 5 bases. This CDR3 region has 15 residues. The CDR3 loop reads CASSQAAGLGETQYF. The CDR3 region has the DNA TGTGCCAGCAGCCAAGCAGCGGGATTGGGGGAGACCCAGTACTTC.

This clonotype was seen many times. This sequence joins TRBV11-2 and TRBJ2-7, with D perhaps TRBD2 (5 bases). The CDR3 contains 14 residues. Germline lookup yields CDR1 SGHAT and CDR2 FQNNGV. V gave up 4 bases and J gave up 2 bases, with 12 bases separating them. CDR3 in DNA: TGTGCCAGCAGCTCCACTGCGGGTCCCTACGAGCAGTACTTC. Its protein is CASSSTAGPYEQYF.

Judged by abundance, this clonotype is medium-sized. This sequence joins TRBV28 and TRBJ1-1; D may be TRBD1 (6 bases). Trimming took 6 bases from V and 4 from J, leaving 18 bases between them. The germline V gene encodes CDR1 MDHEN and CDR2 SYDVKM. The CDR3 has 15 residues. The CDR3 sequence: CASSRPTGGGTEAFF. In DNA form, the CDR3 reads TGTGCCAGCAGCCGACCGACAGGCGGGGGCACTGAAGCTTTCTTT.

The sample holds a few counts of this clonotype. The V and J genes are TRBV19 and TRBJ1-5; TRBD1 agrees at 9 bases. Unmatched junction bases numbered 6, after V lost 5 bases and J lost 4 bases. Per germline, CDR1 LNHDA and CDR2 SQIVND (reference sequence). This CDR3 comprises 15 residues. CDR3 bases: TGTGCCAGTAGTCTACGACAGGGGGGTAATCAGCCCCAGCATTTT. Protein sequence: CASSLRQGGNQPQHF.

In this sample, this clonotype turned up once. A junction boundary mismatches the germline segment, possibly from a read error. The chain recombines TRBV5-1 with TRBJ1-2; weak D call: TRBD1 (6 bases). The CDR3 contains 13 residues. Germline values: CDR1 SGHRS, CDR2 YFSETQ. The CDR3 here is CVSSPDSRYGYTF. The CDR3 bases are TGCGTCAGCAGCCCGGACAGCCGCTACGGCTACACCTTC.

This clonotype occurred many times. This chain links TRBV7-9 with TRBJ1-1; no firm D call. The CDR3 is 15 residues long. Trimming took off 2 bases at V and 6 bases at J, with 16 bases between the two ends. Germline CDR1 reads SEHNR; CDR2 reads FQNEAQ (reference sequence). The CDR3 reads CASSLIQGVLAEAFF. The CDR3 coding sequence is TGTGCCAGCAGCTTAATTCAAGGTGTTCTCGCTGAAGCTTTCTTT.

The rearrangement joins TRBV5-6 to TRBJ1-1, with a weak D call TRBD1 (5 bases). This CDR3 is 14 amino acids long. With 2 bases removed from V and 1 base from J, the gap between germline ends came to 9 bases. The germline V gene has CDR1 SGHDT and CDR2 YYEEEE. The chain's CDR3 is CASSFPGENTEAFF. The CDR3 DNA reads TGTGCCAGCAGCTTCCCGGGGGAGAACACTGAAGCTTTCTTT.

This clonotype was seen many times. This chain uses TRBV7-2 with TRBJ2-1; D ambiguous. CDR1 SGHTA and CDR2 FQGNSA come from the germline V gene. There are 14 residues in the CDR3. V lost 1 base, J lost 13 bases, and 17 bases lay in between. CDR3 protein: CASSLGPERSGQFF. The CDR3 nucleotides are TGTGCCAGCAGCTTAGGGCCGGAGCGATCGGGTCAGTTCTTC.

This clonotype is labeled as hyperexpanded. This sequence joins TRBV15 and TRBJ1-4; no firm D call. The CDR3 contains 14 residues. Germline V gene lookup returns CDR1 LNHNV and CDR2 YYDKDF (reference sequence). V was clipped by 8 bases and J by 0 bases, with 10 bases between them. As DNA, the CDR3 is TGTGCCACCGCTTCGACAACAACTAATGAAAAACTGTTTTTT. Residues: CATASTTTNEKLFF. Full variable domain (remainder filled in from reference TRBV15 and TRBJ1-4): DAMVIQNPRYQVTQFGKPVTLSCSQTLNHNVMYWYQQKSSQAPKLLFHYYDKDFNNEADTPDNFQSRRPNTSFCFLDIRSPGLGDTAMYLCATASTTTNEKLFFGSGTQLSVL.

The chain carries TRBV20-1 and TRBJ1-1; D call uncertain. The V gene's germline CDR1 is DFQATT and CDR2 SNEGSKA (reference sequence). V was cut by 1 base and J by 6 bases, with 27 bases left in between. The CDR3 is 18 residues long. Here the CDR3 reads CSARGPVEGIRVDPEAFF. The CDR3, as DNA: TGCAGTGCTAGAGGCCCCGTCGAAGGGATAAGGGTCGACCCTGAAGCTTTCTTT.

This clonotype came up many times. For the CDR3, the DNA is TGTGCCAGCAGCTTTTTACAGACCCGCACAGATACGCAGTATTTT. This gives the protein CASSFLQTRTDTQYF. The chain uses TRBV7-9 and TRBJ2-3, with no clear D. Germline assignment: CDR1 SEHNR and CDR2 FQNEAQ (reference sequence). This CDR3 spans 15 amino acids. Trimming left V 3 bases short and J 1 base short, with 11 bases between.

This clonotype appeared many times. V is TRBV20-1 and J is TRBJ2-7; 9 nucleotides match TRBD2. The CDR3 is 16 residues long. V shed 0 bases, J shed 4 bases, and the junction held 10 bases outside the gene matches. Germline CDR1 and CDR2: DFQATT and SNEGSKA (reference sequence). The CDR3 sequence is CSARDFSGRIDYEQYF. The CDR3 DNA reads TGCAGTGCTAGAGATTTTAGCGGGAGAATCGATTACGAGCAGTACTTC.

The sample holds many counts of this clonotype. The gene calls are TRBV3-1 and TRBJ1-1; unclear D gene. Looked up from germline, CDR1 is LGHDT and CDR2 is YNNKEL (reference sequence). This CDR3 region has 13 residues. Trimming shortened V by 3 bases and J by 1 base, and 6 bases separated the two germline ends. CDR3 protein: CASSQRQNTEAFF. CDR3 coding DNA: TGTGCCAGCAGCCAGCGACAGAACACTGAAGCTTTCTTT.

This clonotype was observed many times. This chain's CDR3 is CASSQGSTATNEKLFF. The CDR3 DNA sequence: TGTGCCAGCAGCCAAGGCTCAACCGCAACTAATGAAAAACTGTTTTTT. The rearrangement joins TRBV7-9 to TRBJ1-4; D is unresolved. Between the trimmed V and J ends, which lost 5 bases and 0 bases, there was a span of 13 bases. The CDR3 spans 16 residues. Germline values: CDR1 SEHNR, CDR2 FQNEAQ (reference sequence).

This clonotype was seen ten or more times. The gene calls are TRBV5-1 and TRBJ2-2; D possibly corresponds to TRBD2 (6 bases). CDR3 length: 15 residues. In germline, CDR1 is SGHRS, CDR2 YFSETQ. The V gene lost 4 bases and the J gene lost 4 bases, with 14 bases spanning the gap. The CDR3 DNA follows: TGCGCCAGCAGCCGAAGGAGGGAGCTCACCGGGGAGCTGTTTTTT. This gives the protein CASSRRRELTGELFF.

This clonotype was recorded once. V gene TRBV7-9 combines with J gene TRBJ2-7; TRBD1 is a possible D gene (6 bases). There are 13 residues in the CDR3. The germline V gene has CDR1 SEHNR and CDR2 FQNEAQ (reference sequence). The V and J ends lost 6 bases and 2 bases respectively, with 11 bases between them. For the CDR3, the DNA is TGTGCCAGCAGATCCAGGACAGCCTACGAGCAGTACTTC. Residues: CASRSRTAYEQYF.